This is a list of T cell receptor beta chains from one sample in a study of blood T cell repertoires in COVID-19. TCRdb's table, derived via immunoSEQ multiplex PCR, lists solely in-frame clones and lacks some. This sample carries about 210,000 clones, roughly four fifths of them seen once, and the ten largest clones take approximately 9.2%. Material: PBMCs or T cells enriched from blood (not recorded which). The receptors here all came from a man aged 35 to 55 who had recovered from COVID-19. The CDR3 runs from the conserved cysteine through the conserved F or W. The order of the fields is J gene, V gene, CDR3 protein.

>TRBJ1-1|TRBV29-1
CSVEGQNMNTEAFF
>TRBJ2-2|TRBV7-3
CASSLTGTGGKTGELFF
>TRBJ1-1|TRBV18
CASSPGQNTEAFF
>TRBJ1-1|TRBV29-1
CSVRQGDRTEAFF
>TRBJ1-4|TRBV6-1
CASSEFGQGNEKLFF
>TRBJ1-5|TRBV19
CASSTRQGVQPQHF
>TRBJ2-1|TRBV11-1
CASSLALAGIHEQFF
>TRBJ1-2|TRBV27
CASSFTGGYGYTF
>TRBJ1-6|TRBV15
CATSRGDRVYF
>TRBJ1-3|TRBV24-1
CATSDSGEGNTIYF
>TRBJ2-1|TRBV11-3
CATLPARDEQFF
>TRBJ1-2|TRBV13
CASSGMTGEGYGYTF
>TRBJ2-3|TRBV5-1
CASSLRDSYTDTQYF
>TRBJ2-3|TRBV7-2
CASSLSSGRMADTQYF
>TRBJ1-2|TRBV10-3
CAIRLANYGYTF
>TRBJ1-3|TRBV18
CASSPTTGLRGNTIYF
>TRBJ2-7|TRBV10-2
CASGIGTVDEQYF
>TRBJ1-6|TRBV7-3
CASSLGQAESPLHF
>TRBJ2-3|TRBV3-1/TRBV3-2
CASSQGPLAGTDTQYF
>TRBJ2-7|TRBV10-1
CASSESPSGGGPSYEQYF
>TRBJ2-7|TRBV12-3/TRBV12-4
CASSLGISLEGSF
>TRBJ2-7|TRBV29-1
CSVGSLYEQYF
>TRBJ2-1|TRBV5-4
CASSPGLAGGDEQFF
>TRBJ1-5|TRBV19
CASSWGQVRGYSNQPQHF
>TRBJ1-4|TRBV7-9
CASNTDPNEKLFF
>TRBJ1-2|TRBV7-2
CASSFGGQRYGYTF
>TRBJ2-7|TRBV5-1
CASSRAASGGEYEQYF
>TRBJ1-1|TRBV5-3
CARSSGGEDTEAFF
>TRBJ2-1|TRBV10-1
CASSESAGISYNEQFF
>TRBJ1-1|TRBV18
CASSPPAGTQDGAFF
>TRBJ2-1|TRBV5-8
CASSLGGTGVWEQFF
>TRBJ1-2|TRBV4-1
CASSQGQGPLGYGYTF
>TRBJ2-3|TRBV19
CASSSPPGGGGTDTQYF
>TRBJ2-5|TRBV4-2
CASSQGSAGVEETQYF
>TRBJ2-3|TRBV3-1/TRBV3-2
CASSPVQRGLTDTQYF
>TRBJ2-2|TRBV5-1
CASSQKPGTGELFF
>TRBJ2-5|TRBV5-1
CASGDRMETQYF
>TRBJ2-3|TRBV2
CASREDLLTQYF
>TRBJ1-3|TRBV30
CAGAIGNTIYF